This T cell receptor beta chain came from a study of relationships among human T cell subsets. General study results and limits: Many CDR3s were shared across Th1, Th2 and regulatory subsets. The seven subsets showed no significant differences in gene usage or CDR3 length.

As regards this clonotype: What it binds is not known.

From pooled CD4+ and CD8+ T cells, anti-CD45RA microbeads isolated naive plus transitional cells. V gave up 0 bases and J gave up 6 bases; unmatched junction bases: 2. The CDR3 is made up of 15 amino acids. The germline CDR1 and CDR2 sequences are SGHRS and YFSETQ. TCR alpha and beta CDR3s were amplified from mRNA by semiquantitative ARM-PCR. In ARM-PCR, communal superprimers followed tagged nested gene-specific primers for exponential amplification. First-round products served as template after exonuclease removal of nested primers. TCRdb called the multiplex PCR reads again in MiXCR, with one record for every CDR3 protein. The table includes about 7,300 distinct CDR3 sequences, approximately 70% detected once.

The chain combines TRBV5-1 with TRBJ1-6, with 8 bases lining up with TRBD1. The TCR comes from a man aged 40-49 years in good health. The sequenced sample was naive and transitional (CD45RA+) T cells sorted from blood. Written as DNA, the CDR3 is TGCGCCAGCAGCTTGGCCGGGACAGGTAATTCACCCCTCCACTTT. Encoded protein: CASSLAGTGNSPLHF.